The 28 T cell receptor beta chains below come from one sample, sequenced in a study of Graves' ophthalmopathy and Graves' hyperthyroidism. TCR beta CDR3 regions were amplified from RNA transcripts. RT-PCR with HTBI primers came first, then second-round multiplex PCR. TCRdb fed the multiplex PCR reads into MiXCR, producing one record per CDR3 protein. The sample holds about 620,000 distinct CDR3 sequences, approximately 21% seen once. Sequencing was done on a sample of peripheral blood. These receptors were taken from a woman aged 18-35 years with stable Graves' hyperthyroidism. Some clones in this sample may be carry-over from other donors' samples.

This clonotype was detected ten times or more. This chain uses TRBV29-1 with TRBJ2-5; 10 bases fit TRBD1. Germline CDR1 and CDR2: SQVTM and ANQGSEA. CDR3 length equals 13 residues. The junction had 2 bases not matched to a gene; V was cut back by 6 bases and J by 1 base. CDR3 bases: TGCAGCGTGTGGACAGGGGGCCAAGAGACCCAGTACTTC. Translating it yields CSVWTGGQETQYF.

The chain carries TRBV7-2 and TRBJ1-2; TRBD1 might be the D (6 bases). CDR1 and CDR2 (germline): SGHTA, FQGNSA. The V and J ends lost 0 bases and 4 bases respectively, with 15 bases between them. CDR3 length equals 16 residues. The CDR3 DNA is TGTGCCAGCAGCTTAGCAGGTTTAGGGGGTATCTATGGCTACACCTTC. This translates into CASSLAGLGGIYGYTF.

This clonotype has at least ten counts. The germline gene is not matched at one end of the junction; a read error may be the cause. The rearrangement links TRBV6-1 to TRBJ1-2, with D uncertain. The CDR3 extends over 10 amino acids. Germline V gene sequence: CDR1 MNHNS, CDR2 SASEGT. The CDR3 here is CASGDFGCTF. The CDR3 DNA follows: TGTGCCAGCGGGGATTTCGGCTGCACCTTC.

This clonotype was detected a few times. The V and J genes are TRBV6-5 and TRBJ2-1; 10 bases agree with TRBD2. Trimming cost V 4 bases and J 2 bases; bases outside gene matches: 8. Looked up from germline, CDR1 is MNHEY and CDR2 is SVGAGI. CDR3 length equals 17 residues. The CDR3 coding sequence is TGTGCCAGCAGTTCCCGGGGACTAGCGCGTACCTACAATGAGCAGTTCTTC. Residues: CASSSRGLARTYNEQFF.

The chain combines TRBV6-1 with TRBJ1-1, with 8 bases fitting TRBD1. With V trimmed by 4 bases and J by 9 bases, 10 bases remained unmatched. The V gene's germline CDR1 is MNHNS and CDR2 SASEGT. The CDR3 has 14 amino acids. The CDR3: CASSVTGGQAKAFF. The CDR3 region has the DNA TGTGCCAGCAGTGTTACAGGGGGGCAGGCTAAAGCTTTCTTT.

This clonotype has at least ten counts. This chain links TRBV7-9 with TRBJ1-2, with TRBD1 matching over 7 bases. From germline, CDR1 is SEHNR and CDR2 FQNEAQ (reference sequence). The length of the CDR3 is 14 residues. The trim removed 5 bases at V and 6 bases at J, leaving 9 bases unmatched. CDR3 residues: CASSPRGGEDGYTF. For the CDR3, the DNA is TGTGCCAGCAGCCCCAGGGGGGGGGAGGATGGCTACACCTTC.

This clonotype has a single count. The chain joins TRBV6-1 to TRBJ1-1, with D possibly matching TRBD1 (5 bases). Germline V gene data show CDR1 as MNHNS and CDR2 as SASEGT. V lost 8 bases and J lost 1, with 17 bases in between. The CDR3 has 15 residues. CDR3 amino acids: CASSWDFQSNTEAFF. CDR3 DNA: TGTGCCAGCTCTTGGGACTTCCAGTCGAACACTGAAGCTTTCTTT.

The chain combines TRBV11-1 with TRBJ1-5, with 8 bases fitting TRBD1. Germline trimming cut 1 base from V and 7 bases from J; bases unmatched to any gene: 9. Germline lookup yields CDR1 SGHAT and CDR2 FQDESV (reference sequence). This CDR3 has 16 residues. In nucleotides, the CDR3 is TGTGCCAGCAGCTTAGGGGCAGGGGGCGCGGGCCAGCCCCAGCATTTT. It translates to CASSLGAGGAGQPQHF.

In this sample, this clonotype turned up many times. The chain employs TRBV6-2 or TRBV6-3 and TRBJ1-5, with a tentative D call TRBD1 (5 bases). The CDR3 is 17 amino acids. CDR1 is MNHEY and CDR2 is SVGEGT in the germline V gene. Trimming cost V 1 base and J 0 bases, with 13 bases left between them. The CDR3 DNA follows: TGTGCCAGCAGTTACTTCGGAGGGACCGTTAGCAATCAGCCCCAGCATTTT. Protein product: CASSYFGGTVSNQPQHF.

The V and J genes are TRBV12-3 or TRBV12-4 and TRBJ1-6; no clear D gene. V lost 3 bases and J lost 5, with 11 bases in between. The CDR3 length is 15 residues. DNA for the CDR3: TGTGCCAGCAGTTTTGAACAGACCAATAATTCACCCCTCCACTTT. Translation: CASSFEQTNNSPLHF.

Many counts were recorded for this clonotype. V gene TRBV6-1 combines with J gene TRBJ2-5, with TRBD1 matching over 9 bases. V lost 6 bases and J lost 4; bases outside the gene matches: 6. Germline V gene sequence: CDR1 MNHNS, CDR2 SASEGT. The CDR3 loop spans 14 amino acids. CDR3 residues: CASRQGAAGETQYF. The CDR3 DNA sequence: TGTGCCAGCAGACAGGGGGCCGCAGGAGAGACCCAGTACTTC.

The V call is TRBV4-1, the J call TRBJ2-6; D may correspond to TRBD1 or TRBD2 (6 bases each). The CDR3 runs 16 residues. Germline CDR1 MGHRA, CDR2 YSYEKL. V dropped 2 bases and J dropped 4 bases, with 12 bases sitting between them. Here the CDR3 reads CASSQYGGGGANVLTF. The CDR3 nucleotides are TGCGCCAGCAGCCAATACGGGGGCGGCGGGGCCAACGTCCTGACTTTC.

This clonotype was detected ten times or more. The chain is built from TRBV6-1 and TRBJ2-4, with TRBD2 matching over 9 bases. With V trimmed by 2 bases and J by 4 bases, 6 bases remained unmatched. The CDR3 covers 16 residues. Germline V gives CDR1 MNHNS, CDR2 SASEGT. CDR3 bases: TGTGCCAGCAGTGAAATACGCGGGAGGGTAAAAAACATTCAGTACTTC. This encodes CASSEIRGRVKNIQYF.

This chain uses TRBV18 with TRBJ1-5, with D hard to call. This CDR3 is 13 amino acids long. Germline V gene lookup returns CDR1 KGHSH and CDR2 LQKENI. V lost 2 bases and J 7 bases, leaving 9 bases between the germline ends. CDR3 region: CASSPGLKQPQHF. In DNA, the CDR3 is TGTGCCAGCTCACCAGGGTTAAAACAGCCCCAGCATTTT.

Ten or more counts support this clonotype. An end of the junction does not agree with germline; a read error may underlie this. V and J are TRBV10-3 and TRBJ2-5; D might be TRBD2 (6 bases). Germline V gene lookup returns CDR1 ENHRY and CDR2 SYGVKD. CDR3 length: 12 residues. As DNA, the CDR3 is TGTGCCATCAGTGAGTCATCGGGAGTGGGGACCTTC. Its protein is CAISESSGVGTF.

This clonotype was counted many times. The chain joins TRBV7-9 to TRBJ2-7; TRBD1 aligns across 7 bases. J was trimmed by 5 bases and V by 1 base; bases with no gene match: 8. There are 15 residues in the CDR3. Germline CDR1 is SEHNR and CDR2 is FQNEAQ (reference sequence). This CDR3 reads CASSLEGGGWDEQYF. DNA of the CDR3: TGTGCCAGCAGCTTAGAAGGGGGCGGATGGGACGAGCAGTACTTC.

This clonotype occurred many times. The chain couples TRBV28 to TRBJ1-2, with TRBD1 matching 7 bases. Trimming cost V 4 bases and J 11 bases; bases outside gene matches: 16. In germline, CDR1 is MDHEN, CDR2 SYDVKM. CDR3 size: 15 residues. CDR3 in DNA: TGTGCCAGCAGTTCCCACAGGGGATCTTTAGTCGGGTACACCTTC. Its translation: CASSSHRGSLVGYTF.

Regarding this clonotype: A much more abundant neighbour one base away suggests this may be a read error. The chain carries TRBV7-2 and TRBJ2-2; 12 nucleotides line up with TRBD2. The germline V gene has CDR1 SGHTA and CDR2 FQGNSA. The CDR3 is 19 residues long. The CDR3 nucleotides are TGTGCCAGCAGCTTAGGGCGCCTAGCGGGAGGGCCGGACACCGGGGAGCTGTGTTTT. Protein: CASSLGRLAGGPDTGELCF.

This clonotype was seen many times. The CDR3 bases are TGTGCCAGCAGCTCCGAGGGAGGGTCCTACGAGCAGTACTTC. This gives the protein CASSSEGGSYEQYF. This rearrangement joins TRBV11-2 to TRBJ2-7; 7 bases line up with TRBD2. This CDR3 is 14 amino acids long. The V gene's germline CDR1 is SGHAT and CDR2 FQNNGV. V lost 4 bases and J lost 1; bases outside the gene matches: 4.

Ten or more counts support this clonotype. The V call is TRBV12-3 or TRBV12-4, the J call TRBJ2-7; the match to TRBD1 covers 9 bases. The V gene end was trimmed by 5 bases and the J gene end by 7 bases; junction bases not matched to a gene: 3. The CDR3 runs 12 residues. CDR3 DNA: TGTGCCAGCAGTGGGACAGGGTTTGAGCAGTACTTC. It encodes CASSGTGFEQYF.

This clonotype was found many times. V is TRBV30 and J is TRBJ1-2; unclear D gene. V lost 2 bases and J 5 bases, leaving 12 bases between the germline ends. CDR3 length: 13 residues. Germline CDR1 reads GTSNPN; CDR2 reads SVGIG (reference sequence). The chain's CDR3 is CAWSHGPRYGYTF. The CDR3 region has the DNA TGTGCCTGGAGTCATGGGCCGAGGTATGGCTACACCTTC.

This chain joins TRBV28 and TRBJ1-1; TRBD1 agrees at 9 bases. The CDR3 runs 15 residues. Trimming took 5 bases from V and 3 from J; bases not matched to a gene: 7. Germline CDR1 reads MDHEN; CDR2 reads SYDVKM. This CDR3 reads CASSRNRGPDTEAFF. The CDR3, as DNA: TGTGCCAGCAGTAGGAACAGGGGGCCGGACACTGAAGCTTTCTTT.

The V gene is TRBV27, the J gene TRBJ1-1, with a weak D call TRBD1 (6 bases). Germline V gene data show CDR1 as MNHEY and CDR2 as SMNVEV (reference sequence). The CDR3 totals 14 residues. The V gene lost 8 bases and the J gene lost 4 bases, with 17 bases spanning the gap. CDR3 in amino acids: CASQRTATATEAFF. In DNA form, the CDR3 reads TGTGCCAGCCAGCGGACAGCGACGGCCACTGAAGCTTTCTTT.

This clonotype showed up just a few times. This rearrangement joins TRBV9 to TRBJ2-7; possibly TRBD2 for D (6 bases). Germline loops: CDR1 SGDLS, CDR2 YYNGEE. V lost 0 bases to trimming and J lost 7 bases, with 17 bases between them. The CDR3 runs to 15 residues. Here the CDR3 reads CASSVGGRLGGEQYF. The CDR3 DNA reads as TGTGCCAGCAGCGTAGGCGGCAGGCTCGGGGGAGAGCAGTACTTC.

This clonotype was seen a few times. The rearrangement joins TRBV30 to TRBJ2-7, with D tentatively TRBD1 (5 bases). V dropped 5 bases and J dropped 2 bases, with 16 bases sitting between them. CDR1 and CDR2 (germline): GTSNPN, SVGIG (reference sequence). The CDR3 runs to 14 residues. CDR3 coding DNA: TGTGCCTGGGGGTTTCAGGGCAACACCTACGAGCAGTACTTC. Amino acids: CAWGFQGNTYEQYF.

A word on this clonotype: With a much larger clone just one base away, this may be a read error. J is TRBJ1-2 and V is TRBV29-1; D remains unclear. Germline values: CDR1 SQVTM, CDR2 ANQGSEA. The CDR3 extends over 15 amino acids. The CDR3 here is CSSSSAHTDNYVYTF. CDR3 coding DNA: TGCAGCTCCTCCTCAGCGCATACTGATAACTATGTCTACACCTTC. Together with reference TRBV29-1 and TRBJ1-2, the CDR3 gives the full variable domain: SAVISQKPSRDICQRGTSLTIQCQVDSQVTMMFWYRQQPGQSLTLIATANQGSEATYESGFVIDKFPISRPNLTFSTLTVSNMSPEDSSIYLCSSSSAHTDNYVYTFGSGTRLTVV.

This clonotype was observed many times. The V gene is TRBV9, the J gene TRBJ2-7; 8 bases line up with TRBD1. The germline V gene encodes CDR1 SGDLS and CDR2 YYNGEE. The CDR3 is 14 amino acids. V gave up 4 bases and J gave up 7 bases; unmatched junction bases: 10. The CDR3 DNA sequence: TGTGCCAGCAGCCCCCGCCCCGGGACAGGAGAGCAGTACTTC. Translated: CASSPRPGTGEQYF.

Ten or more counts support this clonotype. The chain employs TRBV19 and TRBJ1-1; D is perhaps TRBD1 (6 bases). Germline CDR1 reads LNHDA; CDR2 reads SQIVND (reference sequence). V was clipped by 7 bases and J by 1 base, with 19 bases between them. This CDR3 spans 16 amino acids. This CDR3 is CASKGVVTGKNTEAFF. CDR3 DNA: TGTGCCAGTAAGGGTGTGGTAACAGGGAAGAACACTGAAGCTTTCTTT.